This TCR beta chain came from a study of cytomegalovirus exposure and HLA in healthy donors. General study findings and limits: CMV serostatus stood as the only immune exposure information on hand. Later analysis reportedly placed an Asian-associated ancestry cluster below the roughly 630-donor mean in N-insertions. As a later analysis showed, several of the most significant clusters appeared to be linked to common viral pathogens.

A multiplex PCR was run with 60 Vbeta primers and 13 Jbeta primers. The repertoire was sequenced with immunoSEQ multiplex PCR; TCRdb's copy has only in-frame clones and lacks some. The data show 250,000 or so clones, about 81% seen once. Trimming cost V 6 bases and J 2 bases; bases outside gene matches: 4. The CDR3 has 13 amino acids. Looked up from germline, CDR1 is MNHNS and CDR2 is SASEGT. Remarks on this clone: Its antigen is undetermined.

The gene calls are TRBV6-1 and TRBJ2-7, with 7 bases fitting TRBD1. The source of this sequence is a woman aged 55 to 70 in good health and CMV-seropositive. Source material: PBMCs. This CDR3 reads CASSGDRTYEQYF. CDR3 in DNA: TGTGCCAGCAGCGGGGACAGAACCTACGAGCAGTACTTC.